Included here is one T cell receptor (beta chain) sequence, with context. The antigen is undetermined. Genomic DNA constituted the template upon which TCR beta VDJ and CDR3 profiling was performed. TCRdb analysed the reads with MiXCR anew, one entry per CDR3 protein. The sample lists about 110,000 distinct CDR3 sequences, roughly 50% occurring once. This record comes from a study of CD8+CD57+ T cells in acquired aplastic anemia. Study-wide context: Sorting CD4+ and CD8+ cells gave DNA averaging 3.2 ug. Study outcomes and limitations: Levels of CD8+ Simpson's diversity were not significantly distinct in patients versus controls. Overlapping CD8+ CDR3 repertoires of patients and controls contained some 30 shared sequences.

The germline V gene encodes CDR1 SNHLY and CDR2 FYNNEI. CDR3 length: 13 residues. The J segment lost 1 base and the V segment lost 7 bases, leaving 3 bases of the junction unmatched. Specimen: sorted CD4+, CD8+, or CD8+CD57+ T cells (not recorded which) from PBMCs. The clonotype comes from a human donor in good health, serving as a control. The rearrangement joins TRBV2 to TRBJ1-1, with 7 bases matching TRBD1. CDR3 loop: CASTGQANTEAFF. Written as DNA, the CDR3 is TGTGCCAGCACCGGACAGGCGAACACTGAAGCTTTCTTT. The full variable domain, completed using reference TRBV2 and TRBJ1-1, is EPEVTQTPSHQVTQMGQEVILRCVPISNHLYFYWYRQILGQKVEFLVSFYNNEISEKSEIFDDQFSVERPDGSNFTLKIRSTKLEDSAMYFCASTGQANTEAFFGQGTRLTVV.